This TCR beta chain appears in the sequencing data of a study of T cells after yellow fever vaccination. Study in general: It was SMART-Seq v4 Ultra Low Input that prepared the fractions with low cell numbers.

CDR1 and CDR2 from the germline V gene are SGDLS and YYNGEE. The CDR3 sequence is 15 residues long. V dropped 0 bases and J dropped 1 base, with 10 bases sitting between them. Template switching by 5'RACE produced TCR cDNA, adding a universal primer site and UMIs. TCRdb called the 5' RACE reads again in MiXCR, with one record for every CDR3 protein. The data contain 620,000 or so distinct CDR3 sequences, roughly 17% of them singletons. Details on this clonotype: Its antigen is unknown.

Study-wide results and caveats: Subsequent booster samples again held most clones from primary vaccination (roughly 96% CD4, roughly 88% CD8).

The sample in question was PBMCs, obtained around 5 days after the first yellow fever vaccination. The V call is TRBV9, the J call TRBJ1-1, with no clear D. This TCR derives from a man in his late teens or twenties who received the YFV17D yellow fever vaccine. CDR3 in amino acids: CASSVGGTSNTEAFF. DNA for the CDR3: TGTGCCAGCAGCGTAGGAGGCACCTCGAACACTGAAGCTTTCTTT.